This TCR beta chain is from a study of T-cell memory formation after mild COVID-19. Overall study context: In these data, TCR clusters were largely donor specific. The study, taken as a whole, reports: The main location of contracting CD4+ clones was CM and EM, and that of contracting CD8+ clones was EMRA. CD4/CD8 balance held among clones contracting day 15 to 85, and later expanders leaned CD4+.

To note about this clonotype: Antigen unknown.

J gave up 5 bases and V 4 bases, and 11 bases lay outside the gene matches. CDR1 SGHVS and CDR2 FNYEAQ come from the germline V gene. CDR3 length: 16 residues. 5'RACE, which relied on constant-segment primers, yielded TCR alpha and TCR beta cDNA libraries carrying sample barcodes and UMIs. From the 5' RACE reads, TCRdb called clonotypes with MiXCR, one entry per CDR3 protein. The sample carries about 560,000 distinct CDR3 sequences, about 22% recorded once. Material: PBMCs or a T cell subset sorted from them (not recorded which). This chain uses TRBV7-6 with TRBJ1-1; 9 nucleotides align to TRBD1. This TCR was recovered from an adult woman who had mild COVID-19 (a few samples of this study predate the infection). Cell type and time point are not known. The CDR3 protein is CASSSRQGGFLTEAFF. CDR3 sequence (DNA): TGTGCCAGCAGCTCGCGACAGGGGGGCTTTCTGACTGAAGCTTTCTTT.